This T cell receptor beta chain was found in a study of OX40 agonist ivuxolimab in advanced cancers. About the study: The patients' treatment was ivuxolimab, an agonistic anti-OX40 (CD134) antibody. Across the patients, intravenous ivuxolimab was delivered every 2 weeks at 0.01 to 10 mg/kg.

The table lists this clone with a few counts. Its antigen remains unknown. TCRdb keeps only in-frame clones here, not all; method: immunoSEQ multiplex PCR. The repertoire holds roughly 48,000 clones, with roughly 88% as singletons. General observations from the study: CD8+ T cells (on average) carried more expanded clones than CD4+ T cells. Antigen specificity remained undetermined for the expanded peripheral T cells.

CDR1 is SGHVS and CDR2 is FNYEAQ in the germline V gene. Trimming at V came to 1 base and at J to 5 bases, leaving 3 bases not matched to a gene. CDR3 length: 14 residues. The sample here was CD4+ or CD8+ T cells sorted from blood, taken in a trial of the OX40 agonist ivuxolimab. The chain joins TRBV7-6 to TRBJ2-5; 8 positions match TRBD2. The origin of this receptor is an adult with an advanced solid tumor such as melanoma, head and neck, liver or kidney cancer. CDR3 amino acids: CASSLVAGGETQYF. The CDR3 coding sequence is TGTGCCAGCAGCTTAGTTGCGGGGGGCGAGACCCAGTACTTC.